Here is one T cell receptor (beta chain) with its context. The antigen remains undetermined. The germline CDR1 and CDR2 sequences are SGDLS and YYNGEE. The CDR3 sequence is 16 residues long. Trimming cost V 4 bases and J 7 bases; bases outside gene matches: 11. The data were taken from a study of T cell repertoires in cytomegalovirus infection. About the study: Recently identified HLA-C-restricted CMV epitopes were used, and well-studied HLA-B-restricted CMV epitopes were used as well. Public signatures in TCR beta pointed to CMV infection and matching HLA type. Points from the study as a whole: CMV-specific HLA-C-restricted TCR beta clonotypes dominated the ex vivo response.

TCRdb called the reads again in MiXCR, with one record for every CDR3 protein. The data hold roughly 340,000 distinct CDR3 sequences, with about 29% observed a single time. This sequence was found in a human donor in good health (CMV status not recorded). Some clones in this sample may be carry-over from other donors' samples. The rearrangement joins TRBV9 to TRBJ2-1, with 10 positions matching TRBD2. The sample was cultured PBMCs, taken from culture after CMV antigen stimulation. CDR3 coding DNA: TGTGCCAGCAGCCCCCCACAAGCTAGCGGGAGTAATGAGCAGTTCTTC. It codes for CASSPPQASGSNEQFF.